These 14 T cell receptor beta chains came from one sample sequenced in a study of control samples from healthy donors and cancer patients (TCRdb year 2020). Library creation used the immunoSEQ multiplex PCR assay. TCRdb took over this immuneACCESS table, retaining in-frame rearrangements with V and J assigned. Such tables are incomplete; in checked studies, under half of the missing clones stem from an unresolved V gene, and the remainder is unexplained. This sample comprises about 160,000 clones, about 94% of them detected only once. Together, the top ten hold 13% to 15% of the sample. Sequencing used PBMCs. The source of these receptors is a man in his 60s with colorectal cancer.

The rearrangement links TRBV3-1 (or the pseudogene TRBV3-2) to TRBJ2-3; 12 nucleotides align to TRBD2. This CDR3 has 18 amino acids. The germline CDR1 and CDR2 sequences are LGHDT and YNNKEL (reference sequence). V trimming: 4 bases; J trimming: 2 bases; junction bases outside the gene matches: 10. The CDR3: CASSRSTSGGPLTDTQYF. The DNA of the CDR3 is TGTGCCAGCAGCCGATCGACTAGCGGGGGTCCTCTCACAGATACGCAGTATTTT.

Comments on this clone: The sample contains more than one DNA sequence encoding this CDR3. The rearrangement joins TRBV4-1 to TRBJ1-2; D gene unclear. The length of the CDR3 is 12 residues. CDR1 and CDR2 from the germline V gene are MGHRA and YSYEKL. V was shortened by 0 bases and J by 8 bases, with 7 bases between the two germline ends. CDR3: CASSQELGGYTF. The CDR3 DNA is TGCGCCAGCAGCCAAGAGCTGGGCGGCTACACCTTC.

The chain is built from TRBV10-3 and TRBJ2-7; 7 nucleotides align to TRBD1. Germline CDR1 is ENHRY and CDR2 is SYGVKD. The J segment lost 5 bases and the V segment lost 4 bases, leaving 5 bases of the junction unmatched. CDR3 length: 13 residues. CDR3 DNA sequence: TGTGCCATCAGTGCCCTGACAGGGAACGAGCAGTACTTC. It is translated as CAISALTGNEQYF.

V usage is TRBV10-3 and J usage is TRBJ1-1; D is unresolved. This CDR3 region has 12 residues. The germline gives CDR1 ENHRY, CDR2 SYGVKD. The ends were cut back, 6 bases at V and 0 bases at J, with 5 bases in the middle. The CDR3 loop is CAIRDLNTEAFF. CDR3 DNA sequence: TGTGCCATCAGAGACCTGAACACTGAAGCTTTCTTT.

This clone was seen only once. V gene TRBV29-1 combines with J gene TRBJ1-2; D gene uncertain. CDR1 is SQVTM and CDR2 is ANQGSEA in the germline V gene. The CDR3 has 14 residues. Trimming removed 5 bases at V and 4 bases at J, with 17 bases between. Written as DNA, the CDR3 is TGCAGCGTTTCCGATCCGGGGTACGTCTATGGCTACACCTTC. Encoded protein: CSVSDPGYVYGYTF.

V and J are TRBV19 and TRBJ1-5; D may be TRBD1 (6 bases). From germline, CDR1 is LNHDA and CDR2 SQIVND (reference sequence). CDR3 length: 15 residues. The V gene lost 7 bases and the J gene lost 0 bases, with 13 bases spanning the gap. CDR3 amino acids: CASKGGSYSNQPQHF. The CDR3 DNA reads TGTGCCAGTAAGGGGGGTTCCTATAGCAATCAGCCCCAGCATTTT.

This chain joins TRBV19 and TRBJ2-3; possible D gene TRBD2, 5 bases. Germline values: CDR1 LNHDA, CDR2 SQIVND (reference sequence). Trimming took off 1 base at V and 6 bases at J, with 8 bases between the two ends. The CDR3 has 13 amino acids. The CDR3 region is CASSIGAGDTQYF. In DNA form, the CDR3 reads TGTGCCAGTAGTATAGGGGCGGGCGATACGCAGTATTTT. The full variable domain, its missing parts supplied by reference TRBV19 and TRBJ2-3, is DGGITQSPKYLFRKEGQNVTLSCEQNLNHDAMYWYRQDPGQGLRLIYYSQIVNDFQKGDIAEGYSVSREKKESFPLTVTSAQKNPTAFYLCASSIGAGDTQYFGPGTRLTVL.

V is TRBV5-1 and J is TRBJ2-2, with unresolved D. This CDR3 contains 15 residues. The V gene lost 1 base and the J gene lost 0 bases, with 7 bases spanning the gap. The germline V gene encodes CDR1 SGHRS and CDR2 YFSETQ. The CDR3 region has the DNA TGCGCCAGCAGCTTGAGCGCGACGAACACCGGGGAGCTGTTTTTT. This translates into CASSLSATNTGELFF.

The CDR3 coding sequence is TGTGCCAGCAGCTTCACAGGGGGTGATGGCTACACCTTC. Residues: CASSFTGGDGYTF. The chain couples TRBV5-4 to TRBJ1-2; 8 positions match TRBD1. The germline gives CDR1 SGHNT, CDR2 YYREEE (reference sequence). This CDR3 is built from 13 residues. V lost 2 bases to trimming and J lost 6 bases; unmatched junction nucleotides: 3.

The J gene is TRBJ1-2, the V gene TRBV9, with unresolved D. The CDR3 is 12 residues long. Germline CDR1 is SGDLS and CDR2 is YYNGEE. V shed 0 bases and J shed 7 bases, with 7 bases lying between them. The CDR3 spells CASSVGVSGYTF. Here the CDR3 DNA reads TGTGCCAGCAGCGTAGGGGTCTCTGGCTACACCTTC. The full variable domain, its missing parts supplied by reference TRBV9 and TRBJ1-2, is DSGVTQTPKHLITATGQRVTLRCSPRSGDLSVYWYQQSLDQGLQFLIQYYNGEERAKGNILERFSAQQFPDLHSELNLSSLELGDSALYFCASSVGVSGYTFGSGTRLTVV.

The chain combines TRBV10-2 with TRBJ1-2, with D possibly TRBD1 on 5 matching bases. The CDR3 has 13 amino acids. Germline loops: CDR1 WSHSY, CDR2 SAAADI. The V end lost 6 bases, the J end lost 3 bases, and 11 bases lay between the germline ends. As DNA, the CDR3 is TGCGCCAGCAGGGGGGGAACTGACTATGGCTACACCTTC. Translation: CASRGGTDYGYTF.

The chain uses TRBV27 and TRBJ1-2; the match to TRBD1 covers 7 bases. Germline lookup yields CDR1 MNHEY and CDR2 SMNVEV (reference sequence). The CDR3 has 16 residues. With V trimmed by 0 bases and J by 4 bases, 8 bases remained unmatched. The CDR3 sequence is CASSLSGYRGIYGYTF. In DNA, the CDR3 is TGTGCCAGCAGTTTATCGGGGTACAGGGGCATCTATGGCTACACCTTC.

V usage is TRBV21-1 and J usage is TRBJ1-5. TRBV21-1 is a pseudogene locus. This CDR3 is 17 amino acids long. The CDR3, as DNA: TGTGCCAGCAGCAAAGGCCGGCAGCTTTATAGCAATCAGCCCCAGCATTTT. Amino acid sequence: CASSKGRQLYSNQPQHF.

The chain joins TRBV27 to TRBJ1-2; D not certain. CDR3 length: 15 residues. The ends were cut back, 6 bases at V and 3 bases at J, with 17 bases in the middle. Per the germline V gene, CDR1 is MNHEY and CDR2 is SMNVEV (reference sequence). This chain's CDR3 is CASSPIDGWDYGYTF. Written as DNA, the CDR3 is TGTGCCAGCAGCCCTATAGATGGGTGGGACTATGGCTACACCTTC.